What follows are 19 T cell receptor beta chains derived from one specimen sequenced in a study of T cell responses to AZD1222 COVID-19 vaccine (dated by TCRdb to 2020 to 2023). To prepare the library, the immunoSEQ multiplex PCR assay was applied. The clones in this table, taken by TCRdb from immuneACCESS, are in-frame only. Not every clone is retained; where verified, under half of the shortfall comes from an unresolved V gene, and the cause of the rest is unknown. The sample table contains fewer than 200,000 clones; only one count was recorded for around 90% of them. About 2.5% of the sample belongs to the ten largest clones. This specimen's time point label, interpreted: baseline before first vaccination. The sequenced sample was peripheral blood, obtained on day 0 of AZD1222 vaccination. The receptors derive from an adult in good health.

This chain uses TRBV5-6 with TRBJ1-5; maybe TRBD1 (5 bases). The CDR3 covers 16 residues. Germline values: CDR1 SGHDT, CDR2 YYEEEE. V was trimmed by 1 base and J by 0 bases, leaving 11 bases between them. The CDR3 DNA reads TGTGCCAGCAGCTTGAATTCAGGGCTTAGCAATCAGCCCCAGCATTTT. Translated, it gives CASSLNSGLSNQPQHF.

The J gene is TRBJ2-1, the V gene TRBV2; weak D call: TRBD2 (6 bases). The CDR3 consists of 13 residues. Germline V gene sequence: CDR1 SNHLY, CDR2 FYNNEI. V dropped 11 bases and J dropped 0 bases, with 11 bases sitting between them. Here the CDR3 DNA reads TGTGCCGGGGGACTCGGCTCCTACAATGAGCAGTTCTTC. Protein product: CAGGLGSYNEQFF.

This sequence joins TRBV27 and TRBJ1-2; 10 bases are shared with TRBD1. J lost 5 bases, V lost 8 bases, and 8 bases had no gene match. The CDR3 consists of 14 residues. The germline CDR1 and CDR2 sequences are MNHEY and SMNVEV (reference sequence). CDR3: CASGRTGGGYGYTF. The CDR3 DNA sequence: TGTGCCAGCGGTCGGACAGGGGGAGGGTATGGCTACACCTTC.

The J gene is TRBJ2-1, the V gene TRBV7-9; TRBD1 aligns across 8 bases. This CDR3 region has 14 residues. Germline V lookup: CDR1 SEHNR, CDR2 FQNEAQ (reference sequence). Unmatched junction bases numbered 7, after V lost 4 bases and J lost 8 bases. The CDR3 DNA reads TGTGCCAGCAGCTCCCAAGACAGGGGACATGAGCAGTTCTTC. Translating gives CASSSQDRGHEQFF. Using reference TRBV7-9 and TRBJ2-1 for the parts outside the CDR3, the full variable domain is DTGVSQNPRHKITKRGQNVTFRCDPISEHNRLYWYRQTLGQGPEFLTYFQNEAQLEKSRLLSDRFSAERPKGSFSTLEIQRTEQGDSAMYLCASSSQDRGHEQFFGPGTRLTVL.

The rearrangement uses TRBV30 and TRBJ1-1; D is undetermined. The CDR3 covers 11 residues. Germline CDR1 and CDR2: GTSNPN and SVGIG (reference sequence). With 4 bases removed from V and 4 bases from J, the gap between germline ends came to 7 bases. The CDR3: CAWKDLTEAFF. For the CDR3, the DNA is TGTGCCTGGAAGGATCTCACTGAAGCTTTCTTT. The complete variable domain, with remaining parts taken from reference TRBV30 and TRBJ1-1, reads SQTIHQWPATLVQPVGSPLSLECTVEGTSNPNLYWYRQAAGRGLQLLFYSVGIGQISSEVPQNLSASRPQDRQFILSSKKLLLSDSGFYLCAWKDLTEAFFGQGTRLTVV.

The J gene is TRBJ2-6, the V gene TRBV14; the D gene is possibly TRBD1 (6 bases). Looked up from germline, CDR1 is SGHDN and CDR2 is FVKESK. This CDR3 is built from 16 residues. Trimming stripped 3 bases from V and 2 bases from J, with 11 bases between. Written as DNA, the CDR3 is TGTGCCAGCAGCCATCAGGGGTTCGCTGGGGCCAACGTCCTGACTTTC. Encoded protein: CASSHQGFAGANVLTF.

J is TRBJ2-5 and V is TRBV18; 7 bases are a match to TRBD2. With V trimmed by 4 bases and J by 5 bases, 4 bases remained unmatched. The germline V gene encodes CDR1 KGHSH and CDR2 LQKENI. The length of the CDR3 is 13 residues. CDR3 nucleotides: TGTGCCAGCTCACTTGGACTAGGGGAGACCCAGTACTTC. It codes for CASSLGLGETQYF.

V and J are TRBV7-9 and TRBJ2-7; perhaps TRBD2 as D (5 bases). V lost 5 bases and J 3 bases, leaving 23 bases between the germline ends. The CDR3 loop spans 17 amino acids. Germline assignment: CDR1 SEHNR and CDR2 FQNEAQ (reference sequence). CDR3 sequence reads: CASSLMTPGLPDYEQYF. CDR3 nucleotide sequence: TGTGCCAGCAGCCTCATGACCCCCGGACTTCCCGACTACGAGCAGTACTTC.

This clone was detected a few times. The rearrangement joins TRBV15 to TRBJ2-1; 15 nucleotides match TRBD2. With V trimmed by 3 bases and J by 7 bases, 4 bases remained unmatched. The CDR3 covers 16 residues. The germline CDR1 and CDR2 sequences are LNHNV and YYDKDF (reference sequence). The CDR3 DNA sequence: TGTGCCACCAGCAGCGAAGGGACTAGCGGGAGGAATGAGCAGTTCTTC. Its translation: CATSSEGTSGRNEQFF.

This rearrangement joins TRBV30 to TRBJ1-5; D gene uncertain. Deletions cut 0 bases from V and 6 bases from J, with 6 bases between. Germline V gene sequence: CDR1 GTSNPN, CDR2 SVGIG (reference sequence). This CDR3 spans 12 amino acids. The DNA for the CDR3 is TGTGCCTGGAGTGTACGAGGTCAGCCCCAGCATTTT. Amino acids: CAWSVRGQPQHF.

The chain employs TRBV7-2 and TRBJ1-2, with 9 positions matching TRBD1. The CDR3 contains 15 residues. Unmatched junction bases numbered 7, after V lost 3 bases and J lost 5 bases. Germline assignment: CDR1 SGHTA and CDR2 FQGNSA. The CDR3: CASSFHGTGPYGYTF. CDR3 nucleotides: TGTGCCAGCAGCTTCCATGGGACAGGGCCGTATGGCTACACCTTC.

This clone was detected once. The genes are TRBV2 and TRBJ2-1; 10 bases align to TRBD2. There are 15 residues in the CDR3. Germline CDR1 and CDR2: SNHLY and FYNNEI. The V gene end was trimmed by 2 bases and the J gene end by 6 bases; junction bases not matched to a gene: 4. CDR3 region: CASSELAGVVNEQFF. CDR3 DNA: TGTGCCAGCAGTGAACTAGCGGGAGTGGTCAATGAGCAGTTCTTC.

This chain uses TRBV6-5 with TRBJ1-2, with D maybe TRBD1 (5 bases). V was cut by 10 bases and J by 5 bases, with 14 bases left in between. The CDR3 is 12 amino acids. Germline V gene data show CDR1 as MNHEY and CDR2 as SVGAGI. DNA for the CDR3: TGTGCCACGATGGGGGGAGGATATGGCTACACCTTC. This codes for CATMGGGYGYTF.

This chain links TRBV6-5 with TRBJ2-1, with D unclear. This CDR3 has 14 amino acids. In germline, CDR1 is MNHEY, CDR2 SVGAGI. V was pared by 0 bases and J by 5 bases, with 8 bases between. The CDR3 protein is CASSYSEPHNEQFF. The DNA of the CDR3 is TGTGCCAGCAGTTACTCCGAACCTCACAATGAGCAGTTCTTC.

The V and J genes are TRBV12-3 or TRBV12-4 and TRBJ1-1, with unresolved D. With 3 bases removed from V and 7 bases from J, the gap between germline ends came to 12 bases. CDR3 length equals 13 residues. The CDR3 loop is CASSFFYWGEAFF. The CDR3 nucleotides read TGTGCCAGCAGTTTCTTCTACTGGGGTGAAGCTTTCTTT.

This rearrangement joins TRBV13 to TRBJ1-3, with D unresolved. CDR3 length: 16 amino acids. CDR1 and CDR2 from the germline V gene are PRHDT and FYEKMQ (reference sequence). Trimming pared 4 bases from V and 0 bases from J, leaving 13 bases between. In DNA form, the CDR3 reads TGTGCCAGCAGCTCCCCCAGCACGCTCTCTGGAAACACCATATATTTT. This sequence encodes CASSSPSTLSGNTIYF.

CDR3 coding DNA: TGTGCCTGGAGCATGGATAGCTCTGGGGCCAACGTCCTGACTTTC. Amino acids: CAWSMDSSGANVLTF. The V gene is TRBV30, the J gene TRBJ2-6; D gene ambiguous. Germline V gives CDR1 GTSNPN, CDR2 SVGIG (reference sequence). V lost 3 bases and J lost 0, with 9 bases in between. The CDR3 runs 15 residues. Full variable domain (missing parts from reference TRBV30 and TRBJ2-6): SQTIHQWPATLVQPVGSPLSLECTVEGTSNPNLYWYRQAAGRGLQLLFYSVGIGQISSEVPQNLSASRPQDRQFILSSKKLLLSDSGFYLCAWSMDSSGANVLTFGAGSRLTVL.

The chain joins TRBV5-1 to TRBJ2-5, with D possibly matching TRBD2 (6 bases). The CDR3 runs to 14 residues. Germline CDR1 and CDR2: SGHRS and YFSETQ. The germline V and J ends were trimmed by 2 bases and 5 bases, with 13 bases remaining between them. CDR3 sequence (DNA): TGCGCCAGCAGCTTATGGGGGAGGTCGGAGACCCAGTACTTC. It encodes CASSLWGRSETQYF.

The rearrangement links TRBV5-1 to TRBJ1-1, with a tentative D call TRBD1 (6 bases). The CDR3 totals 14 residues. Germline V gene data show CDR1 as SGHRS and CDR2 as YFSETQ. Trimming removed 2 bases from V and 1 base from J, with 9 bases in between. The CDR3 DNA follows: TGCGCCAGCAGCTTCCAGGGGTCGAACACTGAAGCTTTCTTT. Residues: CASSFQGSNTEAFF. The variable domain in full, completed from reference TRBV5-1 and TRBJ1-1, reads KAGVTQTPRYLIKTRGQQVTLSCSPISGHRSVSWYQQTPGQGLQFLFEYFSETQRNKGNFPGRFSGRQFSNSRSEMNVSTLELGDSALYLCASSFQGSNTEAFFGQGTRLTVV.